Sequencing of this T cell receptor beta chain was carried out in a study of control samples from healthy donors and cancer patients. The method was immunoSEQ multiplex PCR; TCRdb's version includes in-frame clones alone and lacks a portion of them. The sample yields under 130,000 clones, roughly 91% seen once. Germline CDR1 is MNHEY and CDR2 is SMNVEV (reference sequence). This CDR3 spans 15 amino acids. Trimming at V came to 6 bases and at J to 5 bases, leaving 11 bases not matched to a gene. Sequencing was carried out using PBMCs. The genes are TRBV27 and TRBJ1-1, with 8 bases identical to TRBD1. This TCR came from a man aged 60 to 75 with lung cancer. CDR3 in amino acids: CASSRNRGRGTEAFF. The CDR3 bases are TGTGCCAGCAGCCGAAACAGGGGGAGAGGGACTGAAGCTTTCTTT.